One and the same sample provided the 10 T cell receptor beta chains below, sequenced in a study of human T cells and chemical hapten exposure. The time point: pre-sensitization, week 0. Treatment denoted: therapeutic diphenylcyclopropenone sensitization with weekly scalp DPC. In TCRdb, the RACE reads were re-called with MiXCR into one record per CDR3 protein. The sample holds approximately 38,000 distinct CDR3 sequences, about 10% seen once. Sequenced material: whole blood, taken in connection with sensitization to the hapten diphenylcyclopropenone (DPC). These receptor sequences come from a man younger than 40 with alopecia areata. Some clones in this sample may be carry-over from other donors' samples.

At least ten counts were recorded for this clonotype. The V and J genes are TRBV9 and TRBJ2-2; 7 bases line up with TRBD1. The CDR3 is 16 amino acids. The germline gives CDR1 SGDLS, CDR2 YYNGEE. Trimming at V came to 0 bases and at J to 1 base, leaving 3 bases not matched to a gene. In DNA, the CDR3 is TGTGCCAGCAGCGTAGGTGCAGGGGGGAACACCGGGGAGCTGTTTTTT. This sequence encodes CASSVGAGGNTGELFF. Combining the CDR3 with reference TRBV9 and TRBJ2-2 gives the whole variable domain DSGVTQTPKHLITATGQRVTLRCSPRSGDLSVYWYQQSLDQGLQFLIQYYNGEERAKGNILERFSAQQFPDLHSELNLSSLELGDSALYFCASSVGAGGNTGELFFGEGSRLTVL.

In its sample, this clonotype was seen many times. The CDR3 loop is CASDSDKTPSYEQYF. In DNA form, the CDR3 reads TGTGCTAGTGACTCGGACAAAACCCCGTCCTACGAGCAGTACTTC. The chain couples TRBV12-5 to TRBJ2-7; D may be TRBD1 (5 bases). The CDR3 has 15 residues. The germline V gene encodes CDR1 LGHNT and CDR2 FRNRAP. Trimming took 7 bases from V and 1 from J, leaving 17 bases between them.

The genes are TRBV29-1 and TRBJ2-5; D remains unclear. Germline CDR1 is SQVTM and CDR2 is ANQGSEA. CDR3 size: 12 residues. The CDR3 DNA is TGCAGTTATGGACGGATCCAAGAGACCCAGTACTTC. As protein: CSYGRIQETQYF.

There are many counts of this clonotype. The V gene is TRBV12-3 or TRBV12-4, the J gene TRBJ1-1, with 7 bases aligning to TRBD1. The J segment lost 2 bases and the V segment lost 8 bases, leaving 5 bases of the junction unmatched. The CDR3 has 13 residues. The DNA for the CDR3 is TGTGCCAGCGCAACAGGGGTAAACACTGAAGCTTTCTTT. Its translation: CASATGVNTEAFF.

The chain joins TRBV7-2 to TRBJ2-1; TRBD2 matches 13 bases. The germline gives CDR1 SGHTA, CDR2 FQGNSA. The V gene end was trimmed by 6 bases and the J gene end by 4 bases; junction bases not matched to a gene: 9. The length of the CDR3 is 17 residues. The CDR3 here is CASRRELAGGPYNEQFF. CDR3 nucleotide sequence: TGTGCCAGCAGACGAGAACTAGCGGGAGGGCCGTACAATGAGCAGTTCTTC.

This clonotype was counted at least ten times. Here the CDR3 DNA reads TGTGCCAGCAGCTTAGAACAGGTCACTGAAGCTTTCTTT. Translating it yields CASSLEQVTEAFF. The chain uses TRBV11-2 and TRBJ1-1, with D perhaps matching TRBD1 (5 bases). With 0 bases removed from V and 4 bases from J, the gap between germline ends came to 6 bases. The germline gives CDR1 SGHAT, CDR2 FQNNGV. CDR3 length equals 13 residues.

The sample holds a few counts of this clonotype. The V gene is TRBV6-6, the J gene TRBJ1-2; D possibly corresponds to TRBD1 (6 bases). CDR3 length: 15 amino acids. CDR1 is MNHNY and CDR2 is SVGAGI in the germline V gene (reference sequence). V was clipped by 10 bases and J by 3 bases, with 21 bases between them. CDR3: CATVPRGGQYYGYTF. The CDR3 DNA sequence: TGTGCCACCGTCCCCCGGGGGGGGCAGTACTATGGCTACACCTTC.

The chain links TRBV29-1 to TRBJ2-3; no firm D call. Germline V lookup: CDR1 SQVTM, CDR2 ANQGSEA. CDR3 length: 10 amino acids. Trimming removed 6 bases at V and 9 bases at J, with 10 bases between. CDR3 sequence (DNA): TGCAGCGTCGCCGTAGGCACGCAGTATTTT. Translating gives CSVAVGTQYF.

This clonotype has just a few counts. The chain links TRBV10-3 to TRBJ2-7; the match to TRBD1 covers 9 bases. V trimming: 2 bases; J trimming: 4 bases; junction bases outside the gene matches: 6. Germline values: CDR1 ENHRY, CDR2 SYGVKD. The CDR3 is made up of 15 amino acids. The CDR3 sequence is CAISEKDRGPYEQYF. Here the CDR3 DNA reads TGTGCCATCAGTGAGAAGGACAGGGGTCCGTACGAGCAGTACTTC.

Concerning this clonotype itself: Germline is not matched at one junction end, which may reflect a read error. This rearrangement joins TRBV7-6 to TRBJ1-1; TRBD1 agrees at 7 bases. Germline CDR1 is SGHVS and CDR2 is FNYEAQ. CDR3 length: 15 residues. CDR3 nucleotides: TGTGTCAGCAGTTCAAGACAGGGAGGAAACACTGAAGCTTTCTTT. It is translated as CVSSSRQGGNTEAFF.